Below are 2 T cell receptor beta chains sequenced from a single sample in a study of human T cells and chemical hapten exposure. As for time point: patch test 1, 2 weeks after DPC sensitization. The treatment was: therapeutic diphenylcyclopropenone sensitization with weekly scalp DPC. One entry per CDR3 protein results from TCRdb running MiXCR on the RACE reads. The sample comprises about 360,000 distinct CDR3 sequences, about 7% of which are singletons, and roughly 7.9% rests with the top ten. The specimen comprised whole blood, sampled in connection with sensitization to the hapten diphenylcyclopropenone (DPC). Source of these receptors: a woman under 30 with alopecia areata. Some clones in this sample may be carry-over from other donors' samples.

The J gene is TRBJ1-3, the V gene TRBV9, with a tentative D call TRBD1 (6 bases). Germline values: CDR1 SGDLS, CDR2 YYNGEE. The CDR3 consists of 16 residues. The V end lost 3 bases, the J end lost 0 bases, and 13 bases lay between the germline ends. The CDR3 DNA reads TGTGCCAGCAGCGCCGGGACACCTCGCTCTGGAAACACCATATATTTT. This codes for CASSAGTPRSGNTIYF. The full variable domain, rest sourced from reference TRBV9 and TRBJ1-3, is DSGVTQTPKHLITATGQRVTLRCSPRSGDLSVYWYQQSLDQGLQFLIQYYNGEERAKGNILERFSAQQFPDLHSELNLSSLELGDSALYFCASSAGTPRSGNTIYFGEGSWLTVV.

In this sample, this clonotype turned up many times. This chain joins TRBV6-2 or TRBV6-3 and TRBJ1-5; D remains unclear. Trimming stripped 4 bases from V and 6 bases from J, with 16 bases between. Germline CDR1 reads MNHEY; CDR2 reads SVGEGT. The CDR3 sequence is 15 residues long. The CDR3 region is CASSLKTGIGQPQHF. CDR3 DNA: TGTGCCAGCAGTTTGAAGACTGGGATAGGTCAGCCCCAGCATTTT.